The 17 T cell receptor beta chains listed next were all sequenced from one sample in a study of blood T cell repertoires in COVID-19. Clones were read by immunoSEQ multiplex PCR, and TCRdb kept only the in-frame ones, dropping some. This sample has about 99,000 clones, with around 84% found just once. Sequenced sample: peripheral blood. The receptors here all came from a man in his 60s with acute or convalescent COVID-19.

V usage is TRBV29-1 and J usage is TRBJ1-6; 10 bases align to TRBD1. Trimming removed 4 bases from V and 6 bases from J; junction bases left unmatched: 6. The CDR3 spans 15 residues. Germline V gene data show CDR1 as SQVTM and CDR2 as ANQGSEA. The CDR3 DNA is TGCAGCGTTGCGGTGGGGACAGGGGCTAATTCACCCCTCCACTTT. This gives the protein CSVAVGTGANSPLHF. The whole variable domain, remainder taken from reference TRBV29-1 and TRBJ1-6, is SAVISQKPSRDICQRGTSLTIQCQVDSQVTMMFWYRQQPGQSLTLIATANQGSEATYESGFVIDKFPISRPNLTFSTLTVSNMSPEDSSIYLCSVAVGTGANSPLHFGNGTRLTVT.

This rearrangement joins TRBV28 to TRBJ2-7; 10 nucleotides align to TRBD2. In germline, CDR1 is MDHEN, CDR2 SYDVKM. This CDR3 contains 15 residues. Trimming at V came to 3 bases and at J to 0 bases, leaving 2 bases not matched to a gene. As DNA, the CDR3 is TGTGCCAGCAGTTTCAGCGGGAGGGGCTCCTACGAGCAGTACTTC. The encoded protein is CASSFSGRGSYEQYF.

This clone occurred once. This sequence joins TRBV7-9 and TRBJ2-7; a possible D gene is TRBD1 (6 bases). The V and J ends lost 5 bases and 4 bases respectively, with 9 bases between them. CDR1 is SEHNR, CDR2 FQNEAQ, per germline (reference sequence). There are 12 residues in the CDR3. CDR3 DNA sequence: TGTGCCAGCAGCCGCCAGGGGTACGAGCAGTACTTC. This encodes CASSRQGYEQYF.

This chain links TRBV6-5 with TRBJ2-3, with D possibly being TRBD2 (5 bases). In germline, CDR1 is MNHEY, CDR2 SVGAGI. CDR3 length equals 12 residues. Trimming removed 6 bases at V and 6 bases at J, with 10 bases between. CDR3 sequence (DNA): TGTGCCAGCAGGACGGGGTCGGATACGCAGTATTTT. This sequence encodes CASRTGSDTQYF.

The CDR3 sequence is CASSDVRGSPLHF. For the CDR3, the DNA is TGTGCCAGCAGTGATGTCAGGGGTTCACCCCTCCACTTT. The V gene is TRBV6-4, the J gene TRBJ1-6; D is possibly TRBD1 (6 bases). The CDR3 is 13 amino acids. V gave up 3 bases and J gave up 9 bases, with 9 bases separating them. Germline loops: CDR1 MRHNA, CDR2 SNTAGT.

This clone was counted only a few times. The chain joins TRBV18 to TRBJ2-2, with D perhaps matching TRBD2 (5 bases). CDR3 length equals 15 residues. CDR1 is KGHSH and CDR2 is LQKENI in the germline V gene. With 2 bases removed from V and 5 bases from J, the gap between germline ends came to 12 bases. This CDR3 reads CASSPGGRTTGELFF. CDR3 bases: TGTGCCAGCTCACCAGGCGGCAGGACTACCGGGGAGCTGTTTTTT. Full variable domain (missing parts from reference TRBV18 and TRBJ2-2): NAGVMQNPRHLVRRRGQEARLRCSPMKGHSHVYWYRQLPEEGLKFMVYLQKENIIDESGMPKERFSAEFPKEGPSILRIQQVVRGDSAAYFCASSPGGRTTGELFFGEGSRLTVL.

The chain couples TRBV19 to TRBJ2-1; the D gene is possibly TRBD2 (5 bases). This CDR3 has 13 residues. Germline V gene lookup returns CDR1 LNHDA and CDR2 SQIVND (reference sequence). Trimming removed 8 bases at V and 3 bases at J, with 11 bases between. CDR3: CASAERHYNEQFF. CDR3 in DNA: TGTGCCAGTGCAGAGCGGCACTACAATGAGCAGTTCTTC.

V and J are TRBV19 and TRBJ1-2; D call uncertain. The CDR3 is 14 amino acids. The germline CDR1 and CDR2 sequences are LNHDA and SQIVND (reference sequence). V lost 5 bases to trimming and J lost 0 bases, with 10 bases between them. The CDR3 nucleotides read TGTGCCAGTAGTGACCGCACAGCTAACTATGGCTACACCTTC. Amino acid sequence: CASSDRTANYGYTF.

This chain connects TRBV5-1 to TRBJ2-3, with D possibly matching TRBD1 (5 bases). V lost 1 base, J lost 2 bases, and 11 bases lay in between. CDR3 length: 15 residues. Germline lookup yields CDR1 SGHRS and CDR2 YFSETQ. Here the CDR3 reads CASSLIGDNTDTQYF. CDR3 bases: TGCGCCAGCAGCTTGATAGGGGATAACACAGATACGCAGTATTTT.

This clone has only one observation. The J gene is TRBJ1-4, the V gene TRBV6-5; 7 positions agree with TRBD1. Germline-derived CDR1 and CDR2 are MNHEY and SVGAGI. The length of the CDR3 is 15 residues. Trimming took 0 bases from V and 5 from J; bases not matched to a gene: 3. CDR3 sequence reads: CASSYSGRGNEKLFF. The CDR3 nucleotides read TGTGCCAGCAGTTACTCGGGCAGGGGGAATGAAAAACTGTTTTTT.

The chain is built from TRBV2 and TRBJ1-1; D uncertain. Per germline, CDR1 SNHLY and CDR2 FYNNEI. V was cut by 8 bases and J by 0 bases, with 10 bases left in between. The CDR3 extends over 13 amino acids. The CDR3 nucleotides are TGTGCCAGCGTCTGGGCAGTGAACACTGAAGCTTTCTTT. It encodes CASVWAVNTEAFF.

The chain employs TRBV4-1 and TRBJ2-7; 8 nucleotides match TRBD1. Germline CDR1 reads MGHRA; CDR2 reads YSYEKL. The CDR3 contains 13 residues. Trimming took 4 bases from V and 4 from J; bases not matched to a gene: 3. CDR3 DNA: TGCGCCAGCAGCCCTGACAGGGGTTACGAGCAGTACTTC. Its protein is CASSPDRGYEQYF.

By share, this clone counts as medium-sized. The chain has TRBV28 and TRBJ1-5; a possible D gene is TRBD1 (6 bases). Between the trimmed V and J ends, which lost 6 bases and 5 bases, there was a span of 14 bases. The germline V gene encodes CDR1 MDHEN and CDR2 SYDVKM. The CDR3 is made up of 14 amino acids. In DNA, the CDR3 is TGTGCCAGCAGCCGACCGCCAGGGGATCAGCCCCAGCATTTT. Its protein product is CASSRPPGDQPQHF.

This rearrangement joins TRBV7-2 to TRBJ1-2, with 7 bases that match TRBD1. The germline V gene encodes CDR1 SGHTA and CDR2 FQGNSA. The CDR3 loop spans 12 amino acids. Unmatched junction bases numbered 4, after V lost 5 bases and J lost 7 bases. CDR3 nucleotide sequence: TGTGCCAGCAGCAGTGACAGGGTTGGCTACACCTTC. The encoded protein is CASSSDRVGYTF.

The V gene is TRBV3-1 (or the pseudogene TRBV3-2), the J gene TRBJ1-5; weak D call: TRBD1 (5 bases). The CDR3 consists of 15 residues. The germline gives CDR1 LGHDT, CDR2 YNNKEL (reference sequence). Trimming took 1 base from V and 7 from J, leaving 14 bases between them. CDR3 bases: TGTGCCAGCAGCCAAGCTGCGGGGGTTGAGCAGCCCCAGCATTTT. Its protein product is CASSQAAGVEQPQHF.

The chain is built from TRBV7-9 and TRBJ1-1; D is unresolved. Germline CDR1 reads SEHNR; CDR2 reads FQNEAQ (reference sequence). V was cut by 6 bases and J by 1 base, with 12 bases left in between. The CDR3 spans 14 residues. The chain's CDR3 is CASRTSRQNTEAFF. DNA for the CDR3: TGTGCCAGCAGAACCTCTCGACAGAACACTGAAGCTTTCTTT.

The genes are TRBV24-1 and TRBJ2-5; 12 bases line up with TRBD2. After removal of 3 bases from V and 5 bases from J, the junction contained 9 bases not matched to a gene. Germline CDR1 is KGHDR and CDR2 is SFDVKD. This CDR3 contains 17 residues. CDR3 nucleotides: TGTGCCACCAGTGATCCGACTAGCGGGAGTACGGACGAGACCCAGTACTTC. This codes for CATSDPTSGSTDETQYF.